Included here is one T cell receptor (beta chain) sequence, with context. It has no known antigen specificity. No much larger clonotype is one base removed from it; base qualities were not supplied. Receptor libraries were prepared by PCR. Data came from an Illumina HiSeq 2500. TCR libraries were prepared with molecular barcoding, using unique molecular identifiers to normalize TCRbeta repertoire quantification. The raw public reads went through TCRdb reprocessing: fastp at Q25, MiXCR clone calling, in-frame beta chains kept. Rows merge per CDR3 protein into single entries with the most common DNA and genes. The sample table records nearly 550,000 distinct CDR3 sequences; 18% of these occur just once. The top ten clones comprise roughly 3.3% of the sample. The data are from a study of T-cell reconstitution after alpha-beta-depleted transplantation in children (dated by TCRdb to 2015 to 2016). For the study in its entirety: The study quantitatively tracked T-cell immune reconstitution after TCRalphabeta/CD19-depleted allogeneic hematopoietic cell transplantation in children using TCR repertoire profiling.

The CDR3 goes from the cysteine to the phenylalanine over 18 residues. Only the CDR3 part of the read is kept: 54 bases, read in frame from the first base. V is trimmed back by 0 bases and J by 6 bases, and the junction contains 14 bases that no gene match accounts for. The germline V gene encodes CDR1 LGHDT and CDR2 YNNKEL (reference sequence). The rearrangement joined TRBV3-1 to TRBJ2-1; 7 bases in the junction line up with TRBD2. The clonotype originates from a human donor who donated a stem cell graft to a child with acute lymphoblastic leukemia. The sequenced sample was PBMCs from the stem cell graft donor, obtained from the stem cell graft. The nucleotide sequence is given as TGTGCCAGCAGCCAAGATTGGACATCGGGCGGGAGCTTCAATGAGCAGTTCTTC. The encoded protein is CASSQDWTSGGSFNEQFF.